A single sample gave rise to the 17 T cell receptor beta chains below, sequenced in a study of blood T cell repertoires in COVID-19 (dated by TCRdb to 2018 to 2021). Preparation of the library involved the immunoSEQ multiplex PCR assay. Held by TCRdb, this immuneACCESS table contains in-frame sequences only and omits some clones. Under half of the omission traces to an unresolved V gene where checked; the cause of the rest is unknown. Within this sample are around 100,000 clones, with almost 90% of them counted one time only. The top ten constitute 3.5% of the sample. Sequencing was carried out using peripheral blood. These receptors all stem from a human donor in a cohort sampled during active COVID-19.

The chain recombines TRBV7-2 with TRBJ2-6; the D gene is possibly TRBD2 (5 bases). The CDR3 totals 17 residues. The V end lost 0 bases, the J end lost 5 bases, and 14 bases lay between the germline ends. Per the germline V gene, CDR1 is SGHTA and CDR2 is FQGNSA. The CDR3 nucleotides are TGTGCCAGCAGCTTAGCAGGGAGCGTCGGCAGGGCCAACGTCCTGACTTTC. It yields the protein CASSLAGSVGRANVLTF.

The rearrangement links TRBV12-5 to TRBJ1-1; 7 positions agree with TRBD1. Trimming at V came to 0 bases and at J to 3 bases, leaving 10 bases not matched to a gene. The CDR3 is 17 residues long. Germline lookup yields CDR1 LGHNT and CDR2 FRNRAP. CDR3 region: CASGLVLGSQGDTEAFF. Written as DNA, the CDR3 is TGTGCTAGTGGTTTGGTACTGGGCTCTCAGGGGGACACTGAAGCTTTCTTT.

The chain links TRBV18 to TRBJ1-1, with D hard to call. The CDR3 sequence is 13 residues long. V lost 3 bases and J 0 bases, leaving 5 bases between the germline ends. CDR1 is KGHSH and CDR2 is LQKENI in the germline V gene. The CDR3, as DNA: TGTGCCAGCTCACCCGACATGAACACTGAAGCTTTCTTT. Protein product: CASSPDMNTEAFF.

The genes are TRBV5-6 and TRBJ1-1; the D is unclear. V dropped 0 bases and J dropped 0 bases, with 12 bases sitting between them. Germline V CDR1 and CDR2: SGHDT, YYEEEE. This CDR3 spans 16 amino acids. The CDR3 spells CASSLVLELMNTEAFF. In DNA form, the CDR3 reads TGTGCCAGCAGCTTGGTGTTGGAGCTTATGAACACTGAAGCTTTCTTT.

The chain links TRBV4-3 to TRBJ1-4, with TRBD1 as a possible D gene (5 bases). The germline V and J ends were trimmed by 4 bases and 8 bases, with 11 bases remaining between them. The germline V gene has CDR1 LGHNA and CDR2 YSLEER. The CDR3 is made up of 13 amino acids. DNA of the CDR3: TGCGCCAGCAGCCCGGGGGTAGGGGAAAAACTGTTTTTT. This encodes CASSPGVGEKLFF.

The chain recombines TRBV28 with TRBJ1-2; D may be TRBD1 (5 bases). Looked up from germline, CDR1 is MDHEN and CDR2 is SYDVKM. The CDR3 consists of 15 residues. V lost 3 bases and J 5 bases, leaving 16 bases between the germline ends. The CDR3 nucleotides are TGTGCCAGCAGTTTTACTCGGACAAACCCATATGGCTACACCTTC. It translates to CASSFTRTNPYGYTF.

The V and J genes are TRBV2 and TRBJ1-2; TRBD1 aligns across 9 bases. CDR3 length: 15 amino acids. J lost 4 bases, V lost 7 bases, and 10 bases had no gene match. Germline CDR1 and CDR2: SNHLY and FYNNEI. CDR3 sequence (DNA): TGTGCCAGCATTTGGAGATCGGGACAGGGCTATGGCTACACCTTC. Translation: CASIWRSGQGYGYTF. Variable domain in full (rest from reference TRBV2 and TRBJ1-2): EPEVTQTPSHQVTQMGQEVILRCVPISNHLYFYWYRQILGQKVEFLVSFYNNEISEKSEIFDDQFSVERPDGSNFTLKIRSTKLEDSAMYFCASIWRSGQGYGYTFGSGTRLTVV.

V and J are TRBV5-1 and TRBJ2-3, with D possibly TRBD1 on 5 matching bases. The CDR3 has 15 residues. Trimming took 3 bases from V and 7 from J, leaving 18 bases between them. Germline V gene sequence: CDR1 SGHRS, CDR2 YFSETQ. CDR3 sequence: CASSSQGLPPNTQYF. The CDR3 nucleotides read TGCGCCAGCAGCTCGCAGGGCCTTCCACCAAATACGCAGTATTTT.

The J gene is TRBJ2-1, the V gene TRBV9, with 7 bases lining up with TRBD2. There are 14 residues in the CDR3. Germline V CDR1 and CDR2: SGDLS, YYNGEE. With 0 bases clipped from V and 9 bases from J, the junction kept 6 bases outside the gene matches. The CDR3: CASSVGTSVPEQFF. The CDR3 DNA is TGTGCCAGCAGCGTAGGGACTAGTGTTCCTGAGCAGTTCTTC.

The V and J genes are TRBV28 and TRBJ1-4, with D unresolved. This CDR3 region has 13 residues. The germline gives CDR1 MDHEN, CDR2 SYDVKM. V was clipped by 7 bases and J by 3 bases, with 9 bases between them. CDR3 in DNA: TGTGCCAGCAACTCCCCCTCTAATGAAAAACTGTTTTTT. Amino acid sequence: CASNSPSNEKLFF.

The chain couples TRBV11-2 to TRBJ2-1, with D uncertain. Between the trimmed V and J ends, which lost 5 bases and 7 bases, there was a span of 6 bases. Per germline, CDR1 SGHAT and CDR2 FQNNGV. The CDR3 is 11 residues long. CDR3 nucleotides: TGTGCCAGCAGCCAGAATAATGAGCAGTTCTTC. Residues: CASSQNNEQFF.

This chain uses TRBV28 with TRBJ1-1; D uncertain. CDR1 and CDR2 from the germline V gene are MDHEN and SYDVKM. With 5 bases removed from V and 4 bases from J, the gap between germline ends came to 17 bases. This CDR3 has 15 amino acids. DNA of the CDR3: TGTGCCAGCAGTACCCGGACCGGCGGGATCACTGAAGCTTTCTTT. This translates into CASSTRTGGITEAFF.

This sequence joins TRBV3-1 (or the pseudogene TRBV3-2) and TRBJ1-1, with a possible D match to TRBD1 (6 bases). The CDR3 runs to 13 residues. With 4 bases removed from V and 6 bases from J, the gap between germline ends came to 12 bases. From germline, CDR1 is LGHDT and CDR2 YNNKEL (reference sequence). CDR3 coding DNA: TGTGCCAGCAGCCGGCAGGGGAATTCTGAAGCTTTCTTT. Protein product: CASSRQGNSEAFF.

This clone was detected only once. DNA of the CDR3: TGTGCCAGCAGTTACTCCGGGACAGGGGTTGGCTACACCTTC. As protein: CASSYSGTGVGYTF. The chain links TRBV6-5 to TRBJ1-2, with 10 bases lining up with TRBD1. V was pared by 0 bases and J by 7 bases, with 2 bases of the junction left unmatched. Germline CDR1 is MNHEY and CDR2 is SVGAGI. This CDR3 region has 14 residues.

This clone was observed a single time. The J gene is TRBJ2-7, the V gene TRBV5-1; 9 bases match TRBD1. Trimming took 4 bases from V and 11 from J; bases not matched to a gene: 4. CDR1 is SGHRS, CDR2 YFSETQ, per germline. This CDR3 contains 11 residues. The CDR3 DNA reads TGCGCCAGCAGCGACCGGGACAGGGAGTACTTC. Amino acids: CASSDRDREYF.

This clone occurred once. The CDR3 loop is CAISETDRGNQPQHF. CDR3 sequence (DNA): TGTGCCATCAGTGAGACTGACAGGGGCAATCAGCCCCAGCATTTT. The V gene is TRBV10-3, the J gene TRBJ1-5; 7 bases line up with TRBD1. V shed 2 bases, J shed 2 bases, and the junction held 3 bases outside the gene matches. Germline CDR1 reads ENHRY; CDR2 reads SYGVKD. This CDR3 is 15 amino acids long.

The chain uses TRBV4-2 and TRBJ1-2, with D possibly being TRBD1 (5 bases). CDR3 length: 16 amino acids. V was cut by 0 bases and J by 0 bases, with 11 bases left in between. Germline V gene sequence: CDR1 LGHNA, CDR2 YNFKEQ. CDR3 residues: CASSQDRGVSNYGYTF. CDR3 coding DNA: TGTGCCAGCAGCCAAGATCGGGGGGTTTCTAACTATGGCTACACCTTC.